This is a list of T cell receptor beta chains from one sample in a study of blood T cell repertoires in COVID-19. Method: immunoSEQ multiplex PCR; TCRdb's copy keeps in-frame clones and lacks some. The sample includes some 150,000 clones, 84% of them seen just once. The specimen was peripheral blood. These receptors were collected from a human donor in a cohort sampled during active COVID-19. Both conserved end residues are part of each CDR3. D genes are given only for firm matches. The size entry is marked missing in some rows and otherwise reads once, few, many or a size class.

d_gene	v_gene	abundance	j_gene	CDR3nt	CDR3aa
TRBD2	TRBV9	NA	TRBJ2-2	TGTGCCAGCAGCGTAAATAGCGGGGGGGCCCTCGGGGAGCTGTTTTTT	CASSVNSGGALGELFF
TRBD2	TRBV7-3	NA	TRBJ2-2	TGTGCCAGCAGCTTATTAGGACTAGCGGGAGAGAAAACCGGGGAGCTGTTTTTT	CASSLLGLAGEKTGELFF
NA	TRBV5-1	NA	TRBJ1-1	TGCGCCAGCCACCAATCGGCGGACACTGAAGCTTTCTTT	CASHQSADTEAFF
TRBD2	TRBV9	NA	TRBJ2-2	TGTGCCAGCAGCGTTCTAGCGGGGAGGAACACCGGGGAGCTGTTTTTT	CASSVLAGRNTGELFF
NA	TRBV7-3	NA	TRBJ2-1	TGTGCCAGCAGCTTAGACAGAGCCTCCTACAATGAGCAGTTCTTC	CASSLDRASYNEQFF
TRBD1	TRBV18	NA	TRBJ1-2	TGTGCCAGCTCACTTCTAAGCTGGGACAGAAACTATGGCTACACCTTC	CASSLLSWDRNYGYTF
TRBD2	TRBV5-1	NA	TRBJ2-1	TGCGCCAGCAGCTTCACCCGGGGGGAGGTCAATACATACAATGAGCAGTTCTTC	CASSFTRGEVNTYNEQFF
TRBD2	TRBV30	NA	TRBJ2-3	TGTGCCTCCCCGGGCAGCGGGATAGGCACAGATACGCAGTATTTT	CASPGSGIGTDTQYF
NA	TRBV4-1	NA	TRBJ1-1	TGCGCCAGCAGCCAAGATGGAGCAGCTCTGAACACTGAAGCTTTCTTT	CASSQDGAALNTEAFF
NA	TRBV5-5	NA	TRBJ1-1	TGTGCCAGCAGCTCCCAATATGGGGGCATTGAAGCTTTCTTT	CASSSQYGGIEAFF
NA	TRBV7-9	NA	TRBJ1-4	TGTGCCAGCAGCTCACCGTATCAGGGACGGCGGGGGGAAAAACTGTTTTTT	CASSSPYQGRRGEKLFF
TRBD2	TRBV3-1/TRBV3-2	once	TRBJ2-4	TGTGCCAGCAGCCAAGTACTAGCGACCAAAAACATTCAGTACTTC	CASSQVLATKNIQYF
TRBD2	TRBV2	NA	TRBJ2-7	TGTGCCAGCAGTGGGGTAGCGGGGGTCGAGCAGTACTTC	CASSGVAGVEQYF
TRBD2	TRBV5-1	once	TRBJ2-2	TGCGCCAGCAGCCGGGGACTAGCGGGATCCTCCGGGGAGCTGTTTTTT	CASSRGLAGSSGELFF
TRBD2	TRBV2	NA	TRBJ2-3	TGTGCCAGCATCCGACTATTAGCGGGAGGGGTGTATTTT	CASIRLLAGGVYF
TRBD1	TRBV19	NA	TRBJ2-3	TGTGCCAGTAGTGACAGGGGGACTCCAAGCACAGATACGCAGTATTTT	CASSDRGTPSTDTQYF
NA	TRBV20-1	once	TRBJ1-2	TGCAGTGCTAGTCCCACTGTCGCTTATGGCTACACCTTC	CSASPTVAYGYTF
TRBD2	TRBV2	NA	TRBJ2-1	TGTGCCAGCTGCCGGGACTACCCCTACAATGAGCAGTTCTTC	CASCRDYPYNEQFF
NA	TRBV10-3	NA	TRBJ1-1	TGTGCCATCAGTGAGTCCTTAGGGAAACAAACGGGGACTGAAGCTTTCTTT	CAISESLGKQTGTEAFF
NA	TRBV7-8	NA	TRBJ2-5	TGTGCCAGCAGCTTAGTTTTGTCTCAAGAGACCCAGTACTTC	CASSLVLSQETQYF
TRBD1	TRBV18	NA	TRBJ2-1	TGTGCCAGCTCCCGGGAAACAGGGGGTTACAATGAGCAGTTCTTC	CASSRETGGYNEQFF
NA	TRBV18	NA	TRBJ2-1	TGTGCCAGCTCACCGGGGACTGTTGGGGAGCAGTTCTTC	CASSPGTVGEQFF
NA	TRBV7-2	NA	TRBJ1-1	TGTGCCAGCAGCGAATCGACAGGTTGGGGCACTGAAGCTTTCTTT	CASSESTGWGTEAFF
TRBD2	TRBV7-2	NA	TRBJ2-3	TGTGCCAGCAGCCCCTGGGGAGGGGATTTCACAGATACGCAGTATTTT	CASSPWGGDFTDTQYF
NA	TRBV28	NA	TRBJ2-7	TGTGCCAGCAGTCTGACAAACTACGAGCAGTACTTC	CASSLTNYEQYF
NA	TRBV2	NA	TRBJ2-6	TGTGCCAGCAGTGTCCTAACCCCTGGGGCCAACGTCCTGACTTTC	CASSVLTPGANVLTF
NA	TRBV28	once	TRBJ2-7	TGTGCCAGCAGACCACCAGGCTTGGACGAGCAGTACTTC	CASRPPGLDEQYF
TRBD2	TRBV2	few	TRBJ2-1	TGTGCCAGCAGCCCCGGACTAGCGGGGGGGCGTGAGCAGTTCTTC	CASSPGLAGGREQFF
NA	TRBV19	once	TRBJ1-5	TGTGCCAGTAGTATGGCCAGGGGAAGCAATCAGCCCCAGCATTTT	CASSMARGSNQPQHF
TRBD1	TRBV24-1	NA	TRBJ1-2	TGTGCCACCAGTGACTCGACAGGGGGTTTCCCGGGAGGCTACACCTTC	CATSDSTGGFPGGYTF
NA	TRBV2	NA	TRBJ1-2	TGTGCCAGCAGCGAGAATCTCAACTATGGCTACACCTTC	CASSENLNYGYTF
NA	TRBV12-3/TRBV12-4	NA	TRBJ2-2	TGTGCCAGCATCTTTAGCTCCGGGGAGCTGTTTTTT	CASIFSSGELFF
TRBD2	TRBV19	NA	TRBJ2-2	TGTGCCATCAAAGCGGGAGTGGGATACGGGGAGCTGTTTTTT	CAIKAGVGYGELFF
NA	TRBV4-2	NA	TRBJ2-3	TGTGCCAGCAGCCAAAAGTGGGCAGGGGAGGGAGATACGCAGTATTTT	CASSQKWAGEGDTQYF
NA	TRBV19	NA	TRBJ2-5	TGTGCCAGTAGTACCGCGGGGAGCGGACAAGAGACCCAGTACTTC	CASSTAGSGQETQYF